This TCR beta chain was sequenced during a study of CDR3 diversity in severe acne. Via MiXCR, TCRdb re-called the PCR reads, giving one row per CDR3 protein. The sample shows 79,000 or so distinct CDR3 sequences, approximately 49% of them seen only once. The V end lost 6 bases, the J end lost 1 base, and 10 bases lay between the germline ends. The V gene's germline CDR1 is MGHDK and CDR2 SYGVNS. The CDR3 runs to 13 residues. This clonotype showed up just once. The chain recombines TRBV25-1 with TRBJ2-7; no firm D call. The receptor comes from a male donor with severe acne vulgaris. Sequencing was carried out using blood. The CDR3 sequence is CASSPTRSYEQYF. CDR3 DNA sequence: TGTGCCAGCAGCCCGACGAGGTCCTACGAGCAGTACTTC.